Listed below are T cell receptor beta chains from one sample, sequenced in a study of Graves' ophthalmopathy and Graves' hyperthyroidism. A single record per CDR3 protein comes from TCRdb applying MiXCR to the multiplex PCR reads. The repertoire has roughly 400,000 distinct CDR3 sequences, 15% of them found once; the top ten carry roughly 7%. Sequences were obtained from peripheral blood. The receptors here all came from a woman aged 18 to 35 with stable Graves' hyperthyroidism. Each CDR3 is given with its conserved first and last residue. A D gene is named only where the DNA matches it firmly. The size field is filled for only some rows; it gives once, few, many or a size class.

>.|TRBJ1-1|TRBV12-3/TRBV12-4|.
CASSQELDSQNPNSEAFF
TGTGCCAGCAGCCAGGAATTAGACAGCCAGAACCCGAACTCTGAAGCTTTCTTT
>TRBD1|TRBJ1-2|TRBV19|many
CASSTTGYVGYTF
TGTGCCAGTAGTACGACAGGGTATGTTGGCTACACCTTC
>.|TRBJ2-4|TRBV2|few
CAIARDFIKYF
TGTGCCATCGCCCGGGACTTCATTAAGTACTTC
>.|TRBJ1-1|TRBV5-1|many
CASRGETEAFF
TGCGCGAGCAGGGGAGAAACTGAAGCTTTCTTT
>.|TRBJ1-5|TRBV19|many
CASSYRGDQPQHF
TGTGCCAGTAGTTACCGTGGGGATCAGCCCCAGCATTTT
>TRBD1|TRBJ1-1|TRBV10-2|.
CASRDTGGEPNTEAFF
TGCGCCAGCAGGGATACAGGGGGCGAGCCGAACACTGAAGCTTTCTTT
>TRBD1|TRBJ2-7|TRBV18|.
CASAGTEYEQYF
TGTGCCAGCGCCGGGACAGAATACGAGCAGTACTTC
>.|TRBJ1-1|TRBV12-3/TRBV12-4|.
CASSLIRVTDAFF
TGTGCCAGCAGTCTCATCCGGGTGACTGATGCTTTCTTT
>TRBD1|TRBJ1-2|TRBV12-3/TRBV12-4|.
CASSVVPGQGYGYTF
TGTGCCAGCAGTGTCGTTCCGGGACAGGGCTATGGCTACACCTTC
>.|TRBJ2-5|TRBV7-9|many
CASSLSSFQETQYF
TGTGCCAGCAGCTTAAGCAGTTTCCAAGAGACCCAGTACTTC
>.|TRBJ1-2|TRBV4-2|few
CASSQGKENYGYTF
TGTGCCAGCAGCCAAGGTAAAGAAAACTATGGCTACACCTTC
>.|TRBJ1-5|TRBV6-1|.
CASSKQDPNQPQHF
TGTGCCAGCAGTAAACAGGATCCCAATCAGCCCCAGCATTTT
>.|TRBJ1-2|TRBV10-2|many
CASSQLIGYGYTF
TGCGCCAGCAGCCAGTTAATCGGCTATGGCTACACCTTC
>.|TRBJ2-7|TRBV25-1|many
CASSESCYGQTYEQYF
TGTGCCAGCAGTGAATCGTGTTATGGGCAAACCTACGAGCAGTACTTC
>.|TRBJ2-7|TRBV19|many
CATCETGRGEQYF
TGTGCCACCTGCGAGACAGGCCGAGGGGAGCAGTACTTC
>.|TRBJ2-7|TRBV6-2/TRBV6-3|many
CASRRLGENEQYF
TGTGCCAGCAGACGTCTCGGGGAAAACGAGCAGTACTTC
>.|TRBJ1-1|TRBV12-3/TRBV12-4|many
CASSPQRHANTEAFF
TGTGCCAGCAGTCCCCAGCGACACGCGAACACTGAAGCTTTCTTT
>.|TRBJ1-6|TRBV5-5|many
CASSFLSDYNSPLHF
TGTGCCAGCAGCTTCTTGTCAGACTATAATTCACCCCTCCACTTT
>.|TRBJ2-7|TRBV7-9|many
CASSLETQSYEQYF
TGTGCCAGCAGCTTAGAAACCCAATCCTACGAGCAGTACTTC
>.|TRBJ2-6|TRBV5-1|many
CASSLVGFGANVLTF
TGCGCCAGCAGCTTGGTGGGTTTTGGGGCCAACGTCCTGACTTTC
>.|TRBJ1-1|TRBV12-5|few
CASGAQRGTEAFF
TGTGCTAGTGGTGCCCAAAGAGGCACTGAAGCTTTCTTT
>.|TRBJ1-1|TRBV6-5|many
CASKGLDTEAFF
TGTGCCAGCAAAGGGCTGGACACTGAAGCTTTCTTT
>.|TRBJ1-6|TRBV28|many
CASWGPNSPLHF
TGTGCCAGCTGGGGGCCTAATTCACCCCTCCACTTT
>TRBD2|TRBJ2-7|TRBV12-3/TRBV12-4|many
CASSGTSTTYEQYF
TGTGCCAGCAGCGGGACTAGCACCACCTACGAGCAGTACTTC
>.|TRBJ2-2|TRBV25-1|many
CASSDTGRNTGELFF
TGTGCCAGCAGTGATACAGGTCGGAACACCGGGGAGCTGTTTTTT
>.|TRBJ1-2|TRBV12-3/TRBV12-4|many
CASSPGYGYTF
TGTGCCAGCAGCCCCGGCTATGGCTACACCTTC
>.|TRBJ1-1|TRBV28|.
CASAGRAGDTEAFF
TGTGCCAGCGCCGGGCGGGCGGGAGACACTGAAGCTTTCTTT
>TRBD1|TRBJ1-1|TRBV7-2|many
CASSFETGWTTEAFF
TGTGCCAGCAGCTTTGAGACAGGGTGGACCACTGAAGCTTTCTTT
>.|TRBJ2-2|TRBV5-1|many
CASSLAGSLVQGELFF
TGCGCCAGCAGCTTGGCAGGTTCGCTGGTCCAAGGGGAGCTGTTTTTT
>.|TRBJ1-1|TRBV6-2/TRBV6-3|.
CASSPPREAFF
TGTGCCAGCAGTCCTCCACGTGAAGCTTTCTTT
>.|TRBJ2-7|TRBV19|many
CAASRGDSSYEQYF
TGTGCCGCCAGTAGGGGGGACAGCTCCTACGAGCAGTACTTC
>TRBD1|TRBJ1-1|TRBV7-3|.
CASSSMDRGPYTEAFF
TGTGCCAGCAGCTCCATGGACAGGGGGCCCTACACTGAAGCTTTCTTT
>.|TRBJ1-1|TRBV6-5|.
CASSSRTVGGTEAFF
TGTGCCAGCAGTTCAAGGACGGTGGGGGGCACTGAAGCTTTCTTT
>TRBD1|TRBJ1-6|TRBV6-1|few
CASSAGQGGLNSPLHF
TGTGCCAGCAGCGCGGGACAGGGCGGTCTTAATTCACCCCTCCACTTT
>.|TRBJ1-3|TRBV12-3/TRBV12-4|many
CASTLSGNTIYF
TGTGCCAGCACCCTCTCTGGAAACACCATATATTTT
>TRBD1|TRBJ1-5|TRBV15|few
CATSRSGGGQPQHF
TGTGCCACCAGCAGATCAGGGGGCGGTCAGCCCCAGCATTTT
>.|TRBJ1-1|TRBV20-1|many
CSARETSRALNTEAFF
TGCAGTGCTAGAGAAACCTCCAGGGCCCTTAACACTGAAGCTTTCTTT
>.|TRBJ1-1|TRBV6-1|many
CACTNLGQQNTEAFF
TGTGCCTGCACTAACCTCGGCCAGCAAAACACTGAAGCTTTCTTT
>.|TRBJ1-2|TRBV9|many
CASSVRLNYGYTF
TGTGCCAGCAGCGTAAGACTGAACTATGGCTACACCTTC
>TRBD2|TRBJ2-7|TRBV6-1|many
CASSGLAGPYEQYF
TGTGCCAGCAGTGGGTTAGCGGGGCCGTACGAGCAGTACTTC
>.|TRBJ1-3|TRBV6-2/TRBV6-3|few
CASSYSIKATSRRSGNTIYF
TGTGCCAGCAGTTACTCGATTAAGGCGACTTCTAGAAGGTCTGGAAACACCATATATTTT
>.|TRBJ1-3|TRBV20-1|few
CSARAAVENTIYF
TGCAGTGCTAGAGCGGCGGTGGAAAACACTATATATTTT
>TRBD2|TRBJ2-5|TRBV19|.
CASSTLLAGETQYF
TGTGCCAGTAGTACGTTACTAGCGGGGGAGACCCAGTACTTC